This T cell receptor beta chain stems from a study of blood T cell repertoires in COVID-19. The CDR3 extends over 17 amino acids. CDR1 is LGHNA, CDR2 YSLEER, per germline. V dropped 0 bases and J dropped 2; count of bases not matched to a gene: 3. Using immunoSEQ multiplex PCR, the repertoire was profiled, and TCRdb retains in-frame clones only, with some absent. The repertoire consists of about 200,000 clones, with about 88% occurring once and the leading ten covering around 3%. Sequences were obtained from peripheral blood. The chain carries TRBV4-3 and TRBJ2-6; TRBD2 matches at 8 bases. The clonotype comes from a man between 60 and 75 years old with acute or convalescent COVID-19. The CDR3 spells CASSQDFGGAGANVLTF. For the CDR3, the DNA is TGCGCCAGCAGCCAAGATTTCGGGGGGGCTGGGGCCAACGTCCTGACTTTC.